These 19 T cell receptor beta chains were sequenced from one sample in a study of T cells in Graves' hyperthyroidism and ophthalmopathy. Amplified regions were TCR beta CDR3 sequences from RNA transcripts. The primer set for the first-round RT-PCR of the TCR CDR3 was HTBI. TCRdb re-called the multiplex PCR reads with MiXCR, one entry per CDR3 protein. The sample consists of some 490,000 distinct CDR3 sequences, approximately 23% of them appearing once. Material: blood. The receptors come from a woman between 65 and 79 years old with Graves' ophthalmopathy.

V is TRBV5-1 and J is TRBJ1-1; 12 bases match TRBD1. The CDR3 runs 16 residues. V gave up 5 bases and J gave up 6 bases; unmatched junction bases: 11. Per germline, CDR1 SGHRS and CDR2 YFSETQ. CDR3 protein: CASSPSGTGGWAEAFF. CDR3 in DNA: TGCGCCAGCAGTCCATCGGGGACAGGGGGCTGGGCTGAAGCTTTCTTT.

This clonotype was seen at least ten times. The rearrangement links TRBV11-1 to TRBJ2-3, with 9 bases fitting TRBD2. The CDR3 is 16 amino acids. V dropped 5 bases and J dropped 5; count of bases not matched to a gene: 11. Germline CDR1 SGHAT, CDR2 FQDESV (reference sequence). The CDR3 sequence is CASSANSGRRVDTQYF. In DNA, the CDR3 is TGTGCCAGCAGCGCCAATAGCGGGAGAAGGGTAGATACGCAGTATTTT.

This clonotype was seen a few times. V and J are TRBV19 and TRBJ1-1; no clear D. Trimming shortened V by 2 bases and J by 10 bases, and 14 bases separated the two germline ends. Germline CDR1 is LNHDA and CDR2 is SQIVND (reference sequence). The CDR3 contains 13 residues. The CDR3 reads CASSIWASSRAFF. CDR3 nucleotides: TGTGCCAGTAGTATATGGGCCAGTTCCCGAGCTTTCTTT.

The chain joins TRBV5-1 to TRBJ2-3; 11 bases line up with TRBD2. Germline CDR1 is SGHRS and CDR2 is YFSETQ. J gave up 3 bases and V 3 bases, and 6 bases lay outside the gene matches. CDR3 size: 16 residues. In DNA, the CDR3 is TGCGCCAGCAGCTCCGGCCGACTAGCGGGAACAGATACGCAGTATTTT. It translates to CASSSGRLAGTDTQYF.

The chain has TRBV7-3 and TRBJ2-1; TRBD1 matches at 10 bases. The CDR3 totals 15 residues. Germline trimming cut 8 bases from V and 1 base from J; bases unmatched to any gene: 5. CDR1 and CDR2 from the germline V gene are SGHTA and FQGTGA. CDR3 DNA: TGTGCCAGCGGTATGGGACAGGGGTCCTACAATGAGCAGTTCTTC. It encodes CASGMGQGSYNEQFF. The complete variable domain, with remaining parts taken from reference TRBV7-3 and TRBJ2-1, reads GAGVSQTPSNKVTEKGKYVELRCDPISGHTALYWYRQSLGQGPEFLIYFQGTGAADDSGLPNDRFFAVRPEGSVSTLKIQRTERGDSAVYLCASGMGQGSYNEQFFGPGTRLTVL.

The CDR3 loop reads CATSVRGSISGANVLTF. Written as DNA, the CDR3 is TGTGCCACCAGTGTGCGGGGGTCAATCTCTGGGGCCAACGTCCTGACTTTC. V usage is TRBV24-1 and J usage is TRBJ2-6; TRBD2 matches at 7 bases. The V gene end was trimmed by 5 bases and the J gene end by 0 bases; junction bases not matched to a gene: 6. CDR3 length: 17 residues. Germline V gene lookup returns CDR1 KGHDR and CDR2 SFDVKD.

This clonotype has a count of ten or more. V is TRBV12-3 or TRBV12-4 and J is TRBJ2-5; D uncertain. The ends were cut back, 6 bases at V and 0 bases at J, with 5 bases in the middle. This CDR3 spans 12 amino acids. The CDR3: CASRWDQETQYF. The DNA for the CDR3 is TGTGCCAGCAGGTGGGACCAAGAGACCCAGTACTTC.

This clonotype was counted between two and nine times. V gene TRBV5-1 combines with J gene TRBJ2-7; D gene unclear. The germline V and J ends were trimmed by 2 bases and 0 bases, with 12 bases remaining between them. The CDR3 length is 15 residues. Per germline, CDR1 SGHRS and CDR2 YFSETQ. The DNA of the CDR3 is TGCGCCAGCAGCTTCGTGGGCGATAGCTCCTACGAGCAGTACTTC. It translates to CASSFVGDSSYEQYF. Using reference TRBV5-1 and TRBJ2-7 for the parts outside the CDR3, the full variable domain is KAGVTQTPRYLIKTRGQQVTLSCSPISGHRSVSWYQQTPGQGLQFLFEYFSETQRNKGNFPGRFSGRQFSNSRSEMNVSTLELGDSALYLCASSFVGDSSYEQYFGPGTRLTVT.

This clonotype was observed a handful of times. V is TRBV18 and J is TRBJ2-1, with D hard to call. Trimming took off 6 bases at V and 8 bases at J, with 8 bases between the two ends. CDR3 length equals 11 residues. Germline lookup yields CDR1 KGHSH and CDR2 LQKENI. The CDR3 reads CASSYSDEQFF. CDR3 bases: TGTGCCAGCTCGTACAGTGATGAGCAGTTCTTC.

The chain uses TRBV18 and TRBJ2-7; TRBD1 might be the D (6 bases). Trimming stripped 6 bases from V and 5 bases from J, with 14 bases between. Germline values: CDR1 KGHSH, CDR2 LQKENI. This CDR3 region has 13 residues. The CDR3: CASSLGHRNEQYF. CDR3 sequence (DNA): TGTGCCAGCTCGTTGGGACACCGGAACGAGCAGTACTTC.

The chain has TRBV30 and TRBJ1-2, with D uncertain. The CDR3 consists of 12 residues. In germline, CDR1 is GTSNPN, CDR2 SVGIG (reference sequence). The ends were cut back, 3 bases at V and 1 base at J, with 6 bases in the middle. In DNA form, the CDR3 reads TGTGCCTGGAGAGGAAATAACTATGGCTACACCTTC. Translated, it gives CAWRGNNYGYTF.

This chain uses TRBV30 with TRBJ1-6; D is perhaps TRBD1 (5 bases). Germline V lookup: CDR1 GTSNPN, CDR2 SVGIG (reference sequence). This CDR3 has 17 amino acids. V lost 0 bases and J lost 6, with 18 bases in between. For the CDR3, the DNA is TGTGCCTGGAGTGTGTCCTCCTACGGACATCCTAATTCACCCCTCCACTTT. It encodes CAWSVSSYGHPNSPLHF.

The chain recombines TRBV7-2 with TRBJ2-1; 9 nucleotides match TRBD1. This CDR3 has 15 amino acids. J lost 8 bases, V lost 3 bases, and 8 bases had no gene match. Germline V CDR1 and CDR2: SGHTA, FQGNSA. CDR3 DNA: TGTGCCAGCAGCTTTGACAGGGGGAGTGTGGATGAGCAGTTCTTC. Amino acid sequence: CASSFDRGSVDEQFF.

The rearrangement joins TRBV5-1 to TRBJ1-1; D remains ambiguous. Per germline, CDR1 SGHRS and CDR2 YFSETQ. CDR3 length: 14 amino acids. V lost 6 bases and J 6 bases, leaving 18 bases between the germline ends. The CDR3 bases are TGCGCCAGCACAGGAACGGGCATTGACCCTGAAGCTTTCTTT. Translating it yields CASTGTGIDPEAFF.

The V and J genes are TRBV5-1 and TRBJ1-2, with unresolved D. The CDR3 contains 14 residues. The V end lost 0 bases, the J end lost 2 bases, and 8 bases lay between the germline ends. CDR1 SGHRS and CDR2 YFSETQ come from the germline V gene. This CDR3 reads CASSLESPNYGYTF. DNA of the CDR3: TGCGCCAGCAGCTTGGAGTCCCCGAACTATGGCTACACCTTC.

Only a few counts were recorded for this clonotype. The rearrangement links TRBV27 to TRBJ2-7, with TRBD2 matching over 8 bases. Germline CDR1 MNHEY, CDR2 SMNVEV (reference sequence). Losses at the gene ends were 3 bases for V and 3 bases for J; bases not matched to a gene: 22. CDR3 size: 20 residues. The DNA for the CDR3 is TGTGCCAGCAGTTTGACAAGCGGGAGTATCCCCACGTACAAGGTCTACGAGCAGTACTTC. Translating gives CASSLTSGSIPTYKVYEQYF.

This clonotype was observed a handful of times. This sequence joins TRBV28 and TRBJ1-1, with 7 bases identical to TRBD1. Trimming took 3 bases from V and 4 from J; bases not matched to a gene: 5. The CDR3 loop spans 14 amino acids. Germline CDR1 reads MDHEN; CDR2 reads SYDVKM. The CDR3 DNA is TGTGCCAGCAGTTTGAGGGGGCGCATCACTGAAGCTTTCTTT. Translated, it gives CASSLRGRITEAFF. Variable domain in full (rest from reference TRBV28 and TRBJ1-1): DVKVTQSSRYLVKRTGEKVFLECVQDMDHENMFWYRQDPGLGLRLIYFSYDVKMKEKGDIPEGYSVSREKKERFSLILESASTNQTSMYLCASSLRGRITEAFFGQGTRLTVV.

This clonotype was detected a few times. The genes are TRBV5-1 and TRBJ1-2; D is unclear. Trimming took off 0 bases at V and 7 bases at J, with 16 bases between the two ends. The CDR3 contains 15 residues. Germline V lookup: CDR1 SGHRS, CDR2 YFSETQ. The chain's CDR3 is CASSLDPASAGGYTF. For the CDR3, the DNA is TGCGCCAGCAGCTTGGATCCGGCATCGGCGGGTGGCTACACCTTC.

V usage is TRBV3-1 and J usage is TRBJ2-4; 8 nucleotides match TRBD1. The V gene end was trimmed by 4 bases and the J gene end by 7 bases; junction bases not matched to a gene: 15. Per the germline V gene, CDR1 is LGHDT and CDR2 is YNNKEL (reference sequence). This CDR3 is 17 amino acids long. The CDR3 loop is CASSPLRTGTGRNIQYF. The CDR3 coding sequence is TGTGCCAGCAGCCCTCTACGAACCGGGACAGGCCGGAACATTCAGTACTTC.